This passage covers 30 T cell receptor beta chains from one sample sequenced in a study of blood T cell repertoires in COVID-19. Libraries were prepared by immunoSEQ multiplex PCR; TCRdb keeps only in-frame clonotypes and omits some of them. Found here are 300,000 to 400,000 clones, 75% to 90% of them singletons; the top ten hold about 5%. Sequenced input: PBMCs or T cells enriched from blood (not recorded which). These TCRs come from a young man who had recovered from COVID-19.

The chain carries TRBV30 and TRBJ1-2, with 9 bases aligning to TRBD1. V lost 4 bases to trimming and J lost 5 bases; unmatched junction nucleotides: 5. CDR1 is GTSNPN and CDR2 is SVGIG in the germline V gene (reference sequence). This CDR3 comprises 13 residues. The CDR3 spells CAWTPDRGYGYTF. Written as DNA, the CDR3 is TGTGCCTGGACCCCGGACAGGGGATATGGCTACACCTTC.

This chain joins TRBV2 and TRBJ1-6; 8 bases align to TRBD1. Germline loops: CDR1 SNHLY, CDR2 FYNNEI. With 7 bases clipped from V and 7 bases from J, the junction kept 3 bases outside the gene matches. This CDR3 contains 13 residues. The CDR3 DNA reads as TGTGCCAGCACAGGGGGCAACAATTCACCCCTCCACTTT. It yields the protein CASTGGNNSPLHF.

The chain joins TRBV2 to TRBJ2-1; the D is unclear. V was cut by 7 bases and J by 9 bases, with 10 bases left in between. This CDR3 spans 11 amino acids. From germline, CDR1 is SNHLY and CDR2 FYNNEI. The CDR3 here is CASKPLGEQFF. The CDR3 DNA follows: TGTGCCAGCAAACCTCTAGGTGAGCAGTTCTTC.

The DNA for the CDR3 is TGTGCCAGCAGCTTAACAGGGGTGTGGACGCAGTATTTT. It codes for CASSLTGVWTQYF. The chain links TRBV7-9 to TRBJ2-3; 7 nucleotides match TRBD1. Trimming took 2 bases from V and 9 from J; bases not matched to a gene: 5. The CDR3 is 13 residues long. Germline V gene lookup returns CDR1 SEHNR and CDR2 FQNEAQ (reference sequence).

The rearrangement uses TRBV2 and TRBJ1-3; D is ambiguous. The germline CDR1 and CDR2 sequences are SNHLY and FYNNEI. CDR3 length: 13 residues. Trimming removed 4 bases from V and 0 bases from J, with 4 bases in between. Here the CDR3 DNA reads TGTGCCAGCAGTGGAGGCTCTGGAAACACCATATATTTT. Translation gives CASSGGSGNTIYF.

V usage is TRBV28 and J usage is TRBJ2-1; TRBD1 matches at 8 bases. Germline V CDR1 and CDR2: MDHEN, SYDVKM. There are 15 residues in the CDR3. V lost 2 bases and J lost 3; bases outside the gene matches: 3. The CDR3 DNA is TGTGCCAGCAGTTTAATGGACAGGGACTACAATGAGCAGTTCTTC. Its protein is CASSLMDRDYNEQFF.

This clone has more than one count but fewer than ten. The identical CDR3 is also encoded by other nucleotide sequences in the sample. J is TRBJ2-7 and V is TRBV19, with 7 bases that match TRBD1. The CDR3 has 13 amino acids. V was clipped by 3 bases and J by 4 bases; unmatched bases: 3. The germline CDR1 and CDR2 sequences are LNHDA and SQIVND (reference sequence). The CDR3 bases are TGTGCCAGTAGTATCCCAGGGGGTTACGAGCAGTACTTC. Translation gives CASSIPGGYEQYF.

This chain connects TRBV27 to TRBJ2-3; a weak D match, TRBD2 (7 bases). CDR1 and CDR2 (germline): MNHEY, SMNVEV (reference sequence). The CDR3 loop spans 15 amino acids. Trimming removed 6 bases at V and 2 bases at J, with 15 bases between. The CDR3 DNA is TGTGCCAGCAGGGGGGGGGCCAGTAACACAGATACGCAGTATTTT. Encoded protein: CASRGGASNTDTQYF.

This clone was detected a few times. This rearrangement joins TRBV5-4 to TRBJ2-2, with 9 bases matching TRBD1. Trimming cost V 3 bases and J 4 bases; bases outside gene matches: 4. Germline CDR1 reads SGHNT; CDR2 reads YYREEE (reference sequence). The length of the CDR3 is 15 residues. DNA for the CDR3: TGTGCCAGCAGCTCCGGGACAGGGTTCACCGGGGAGCTGTTTTTT. Translating gives CASSSGTGFTGELFF.

This clone was counted once. The chain employs TRBV27 and TRBJ1-6; a possible D gene is TRBD1 (6 bases). Germline V lookup: CDR1 MNHEY, CDR2 SMNVEV (reference sequence). The CDR3 contains 18 residues. V was pared by 0 bases and J by 2 bases, with 14 bases between. The CDR3 nucleotides read TGTGCCAGCAGTTTATCCGGGGGGCGCGGCGCCTATAATTCACCCCTCCACTTT. It translates to CASSLSGGRGAYNSPLHF.

This clone appeared a single time. The genes are TRBV7-2 and TRBJ1-2; D perhaps matches TRBD1 (5 bases). The CDR3 spans 15 residues. The ends were cut back, 5 bases at V and 11 bases at J, with 24 bases in the middle. Germline V lookup: CDR1 SGHTA, CDR2 FQGNSA. The CDR3 here is CASSGGTVNAMRYTF. CDR3 nucleotides: TGTGCCAGCAGCGGGGGGACGGTCAATGCTATGAGGTACACCTTC.

The chain joins TRBV28 to TRBJ1-5; D not resolved. Germline V gene sequence: CDR1 MDHEN, CDR2 SYDVKM. V dropped 4 bases and J dropped 0 bases, with 7 bases sitting between them. The CDR3 spans 14 residues. DNA for the CDR3: TGTGCCAGCAGTTCCCGTTATAGCAATCAGCCCCAGCATTTT. The encoded protein is CASSSRYSNQPQHF.

The rearrangement uses TRBV19 and TRBJ2-7; no firm D call. Germline V gives CDR1 LNHDA, CDR2 SQIVND (reference sequence). The CDR3 consists of 11 residues. Trimming pared 9 bases from V and 0 bases from J, leaving 6 bases between. CDR3 sequence: CASTDSYEQYF. In DNA form, the CDR3 reads TGTGCCAGCACAGACTCCTACGAGCAGTACTTC.

The V gene is TRBV24-1, the J gene TRBJ1-2, with 8 positions matching TRBD1. CDR1 KGHDR and CDR2 SFDVKD come from the germline V gene. This CDR3 has 13 residues. V lost 5 bases, J lost 7 bases, and 5 bases stayed unmatched. As DNA, the CDR3 is TGTGCCACCAGTGCTCAGGGGGCGGGTGGCTACACCTTC. This translates into CATSAQGAGGYTF.

This clone was observed a single time. This chain links TRBV11-3 with TRBJ2-3, with 8 nucleotides matching TRBD2. The J segment lost 6 bases and the V segment lost 0 bases, leaving 14 bases of the junction unmatched. Germline-derived CDR1 and CDR2 are SGHNT and YENEEA. The CDR3 loop spans 18 amino acids. The DNA for the CDR3 is TGTGCCAGCAGCTTAGATTCTGGCGGGGGGCCCGGTGAGGATACGCAGTATTTT. Protein sequence: CASSLDSGGGPGEDTQYF.

The chain employs TRBV30 and TRBJ2-2; D may be TRBD1 (5 bases). This CDR3 comprises 17 residues. V lost 0 bases and J lost 4, with 18 bases in between. From germline, CDR1 is GTSNPN and CDR2 SVGIG (reference sequence). The CDR3 sequence is CAWSVLDSPHPTGELFF. For the CDR3, the DNA is TGTGCCTGGAGTGTACTCGACAGCCCGCACCCCACCGGGGAGCTGTTTTTT.

V and J are TRBV2 and TRBJ2-3; the match to TRBD2 covers 11 bases. The ends lost 6 bases at V and 2 bases at J; junction bases unmatched: 7. Germline V gene sequence: CDR1 SNHLY, CDR2 FYNNEI. This CDR3 region has 16 residues. The CDR3 protein is CASRGNSGGATDTQYF. In DNA form, the CDR3 reads TGTGCCAGCAGGGGTAATAGCGGGGGGGCCACAGATACGCAGTATTTT.

The chain links TRBV7-2 to TRBJ2-1; D not certain. CDR1 is SGHTA, CDR2 FQGNSA, per germline. CDR3 length equals 16 residues. V lost 5 bases and J lost 6, with 20 bases in between. The DNA of the CDR3 is TGTGCCAGCAGCCCGCCAGGCGTTTCCGTATCCAATGAGCAGTTCTTC. Translation: CASSPPGVSVSNEQFF.

This chain connects TRBV19 to TRBJ2-7, with a tentative D call TRBD2 (5 bases). The CDR3 contains 14 residues. Trimming stripped 2 bases from V and 3 bases from J, with 11 bases between. Germline loops: CDR1 LNHDA, CDR2 SQIVND (reference sequence). CDR3: CASSILYGNYEQYF. In DNA, the CDR3 is TGTGCCAGTAGTATACTCTACGGGAACTACGAGCAGTACTTC.

The rearrangement joins TRBV19 to TRBJ2-3; 14 bases agree with TRBD2. J lost 2 bases, V lost 3 bases, and 1 base had no gene match. The CDR3 totals 16 residues. Germline V gene sequence: CDR1 LNHDA, CDR2 SQIVND (reference sequence). The CDR3 sequence is CASSMGLAGVTDTQYF. The CDR3 DNA follows: TGTGCCAGTAGTATGGGACTAGCGGGAGTCACAGATACGCAGTATTTT.

V is TRBV7-9 and J is TRBJ2-7, with TRBD2 identical over 12 bases. The V and J ends lost 5 bases and 4 bases, in that order; junction bases with no gene match: 3. The CDR3 is made up of 14 amino acids. The germline CDR1 and CDR2 sequences are SEHNR and FQNEAQ (reference sequence). CDR3 protein: CASSASGGAYEQYF. The CDR3 nucleotides read TGTGCCAGCAGCGCTAGCGGGGGGGCATACGAGCAGTACTTC.

V and J are TRBV7-9 and TRBJ1-2; 7 bases line up with TRBD1. The V segment lost 5 bases and the J segment 4 bases; nucleotides outside the gene matches: 10. Germline-derived CDR1 and CDR2 are SEHNR and FQNEAQ (reference sequence). This CDR3 spans 15 amino acids. This CDR3 is CASSQPGQVGYGYTF. CDR3 coding DNA: TGTGCCAGCAGCCAACCCGGACAGGTCGGCTATGGCTACACCTTC.

This rearrangement joins TRBV11-3 to TRBJ2-5, with 11 bases matching TRBD1. With 5 bases clipped from V and 10 bases from J, the junction kept 9 bases outside the gene matches. Germline assignment: CDR1 SGHNT and CDR2 YENEEA. The CDR3 has 14 amino acids. This CDR3 reads CASSPPGQGAVQYF. In DNA form, the CDR3 reads TGTGCCAGCAGCCCCCCCGGACAGGGGGCCGTCCAGTACTTC.

V gene TRBV3-1 (or the pseudogene TRBV3-2) combines with J gene TRBJ2-4; perhaps TRBD1 as D (6 bases). V lost 1 base and J lost 7, with 17 bases in between. CDR1 LGHDT and CDR2 YNNKEL come from the germline V gene (reference sequence). CDR3 length: 16 residues. The CDR3 is CASSQGGQGLGNIQYF. The CDR3 DNA sequence: TGTGCCAGCAGCCAAGGGGGGCAGGGGCTGGGTAACATTCAGTACTTC.

The chain's CDR3 is CASSLDTRSDEQFF. The CDR3 DNA follows: TGTGCCAGCAGCTTGGATACTAGGAGCGATGAGCAGTTCTTC. The chain has TRBV5-4 and TRBJ2-1; a weak D match, TRBD2 (5 bases). CDR1 is SGHNT, CDR2 YYREEE, per germline (reference sequence). V was clipped by 0 bases and J by 8 bases, with 12 bases between them. The CDR3 extends over 14 amino acids.

This rearrangement joins TRBV28 to TRBJ2-5; 11 nucleotides align to TRBD1. Germline values: CDR1 MDHEN, CDR2 SYDVKM. The CDR3 consists of 15 residues. Trimming took 8 bases from V and 7 from J; bases not matched to a gene: 12. The CDR3 DNA sequence: TGTGCCAGCGCTCCCCCCCGCGGGACAGGGGGGACCCAGTACTTC. Its protein is CASAPPRGTGGTQYF.

The V and J genes are TRBV12-3 or TRBV12-4 and TRBJ2-3; D unclear. V was trimmed by 5 bases and J by 1 base, leaving 4 bases between them. The CDR3 loop spans 12 amino acids. The CDR3 reads CASSPGTDTQYF. DNA for the CDR3: TGTGCCAGCAGTCCAGGCACAGATACGCAGTATTTT.

The chain uses TRBV14 and TRBJ2-2, with 7 nucleotides matching TRBD1. The CDR3 consists of 16 residues. V was pared by 4 bases and J by 0 bases, with 5 bases of the junction left unmatched. Germline lookup yields CDR1 SGHDN and CDR2 FVKESK. CDR3 sequence: CASSPRQGSNTGELFF. CDR3 bases: TGTGCCAGCAGCCCTCGACAGGGATCGAACACCGGGGAGCTGTTTTTT.

The rearrangement uses TRBV18 and TRBJ2-3; a weak D match, TRBD1 (6 bases). V was clipped by 1 base and J by 3 bases, with 11 bases between them. The CDR3 is made up of 15 amino acids. From germline, CDR1 is KGHSH and CDR2 LQKENI. In nucleotides, the CDR3 is TGTGCCAGCTCACCACAACAGGGAAGGACAGATACGCAGTATTTT. The encoded protein is CASSPQQGRTDTQYF.

The gene calls are TRBV4-2 and TRBJ1-1; TRBD1 matches at 8 bases. V dropped 1 base and J dropped 4; count of bases not matched to a gene: 8. Per germline, CDR1 LGHNA and CDR2 YNFKEQ. The CDR3 contains 16 residues. CDR3 protein: CASSQARDRRVTEAFF. CDR3 nucleotides: TGTGCCAGCAGCCAAGCTAGGGACAGGAGGGTCACTGAAGCTTTCTTT.